The entry below describes one T cell receptor (beta chain). Trimming cost V 2 bases and J 13 bases, with 17 bases left between them. This CDR3 contains 13 residues. Germline V gene data show CDR1 as SQVTM and CDR2 as ANQGSEA. Via MiXCR, TCRdb re-called the RT-PCR reads, giving one row per CDR3 protein. The data hold more than 550,000 distinct CDR3 sequences, with approximately 15% observed a single time. Sequenced: memory CD4+ T cells from blood. The TCR was taken from a female donor in good health, serving as a healthy control. The V gene is TRBV29-1, the J gene TRBJ1-4; TRBD1 is a possible D gene (5 bases). The CDR3 nucleotides are TGCAGCGTTGAAAGTGCCGCATCAAGGGGACTGTTTTTT. It specifies CSVESAASRGLFF.